This T cell receptor (beta chain) was identified during a study of T cell responses to AZD1222 COVID-19 vaccine. The repertoire was sequenced with immunoSEQ multiplex PCR; TCRdb's copy has only in-frame clones and lacks some. In the table there are about 130,000 clones, more than 70% of which are singletons. Broader study findings: Spike-specific TCR breadth and depth went up after people got two AZD1222 doses. CD4 TCRs covered the whole spike, strongest at regions 160-218 and 743-854. Among the donors, most were white British and more were female, and clonal diversity was possibly underestimated.

In the case of this clone: Its antigen is undetermined.

This CDR3 is 14 amino acids long. Per the germline V gene, CDR1 is MNHEY and CDR2 is SVGAGI. V dropped 5 bases and J dropped 1 base, with 9 bases sitting between them. The source was peripheral blood, collected on day 0 of AZD1222 vaccination. The rearrangement uses TRBV6-5 and TRBJ1-3; tentatively, D is TRBD1 (6 bases). This TCR came from an adult in good health. This CDR3 reads CASSRGRSGNTIYF. CDR3 in DNA: TGTGCCAGCAGTCGGGGGCGGTCTGGAAACACCATATATTTT.